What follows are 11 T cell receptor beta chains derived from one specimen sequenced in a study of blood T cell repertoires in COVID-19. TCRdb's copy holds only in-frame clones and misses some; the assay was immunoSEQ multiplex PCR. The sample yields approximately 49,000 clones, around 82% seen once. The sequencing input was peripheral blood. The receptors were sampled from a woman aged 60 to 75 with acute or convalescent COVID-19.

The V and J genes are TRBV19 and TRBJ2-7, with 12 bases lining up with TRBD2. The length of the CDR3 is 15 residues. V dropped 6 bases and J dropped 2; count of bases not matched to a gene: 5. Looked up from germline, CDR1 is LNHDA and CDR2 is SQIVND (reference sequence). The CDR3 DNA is TGTGCCAGTAGGCTAGCGGGAGGGCCGGCCTACGAGCAGTACTTC. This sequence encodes CASRLAGGPAYEQYF.

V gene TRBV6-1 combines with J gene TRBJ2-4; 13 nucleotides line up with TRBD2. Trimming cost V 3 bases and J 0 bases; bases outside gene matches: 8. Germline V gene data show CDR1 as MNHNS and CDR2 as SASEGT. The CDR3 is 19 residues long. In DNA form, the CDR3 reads TGTGCCAGCAGTGAGACCGGGACTAGCGGGGCTCTAGCCAAAAACATTCAGTACTTC. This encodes CASSETGTSGALAKNIQYF.

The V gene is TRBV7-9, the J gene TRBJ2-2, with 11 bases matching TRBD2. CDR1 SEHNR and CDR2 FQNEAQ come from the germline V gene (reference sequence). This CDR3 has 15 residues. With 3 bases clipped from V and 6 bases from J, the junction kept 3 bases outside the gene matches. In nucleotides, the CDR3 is TGTGCCAGCAGCTTTAGCGGGAGGGCCTCCGGGGAGCTGTTTTTT. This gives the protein CASSFSGRASGELFF.

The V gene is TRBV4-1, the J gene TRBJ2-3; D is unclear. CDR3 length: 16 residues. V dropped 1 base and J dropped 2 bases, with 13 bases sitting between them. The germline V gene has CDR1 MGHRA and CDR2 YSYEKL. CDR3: CASSQVVRVTTDTQYF. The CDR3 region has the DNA TGCGCCAGCAGCCAAGTGGTCCGAGTAACCACAGATACGCAGTATTTT.

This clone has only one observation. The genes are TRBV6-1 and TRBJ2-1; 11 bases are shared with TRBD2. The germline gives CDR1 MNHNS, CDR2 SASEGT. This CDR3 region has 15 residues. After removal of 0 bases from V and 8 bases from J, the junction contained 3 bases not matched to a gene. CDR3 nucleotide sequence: TGTGCCAGCAGTGAAGCACTAGCGGGAGTTTATGAGCAGTTCTTC. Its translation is CASSEALAGVYEQFF.

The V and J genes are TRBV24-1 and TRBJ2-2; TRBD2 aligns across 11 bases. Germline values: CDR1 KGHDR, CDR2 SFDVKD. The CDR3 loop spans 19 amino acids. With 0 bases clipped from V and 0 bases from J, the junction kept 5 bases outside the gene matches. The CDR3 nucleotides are TGTGCCACCAGTGATTTGGGGCTAGCGGGAGGCTCGAACACCGGGGAGCTGTTTTTT. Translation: CATSDLGLAGGSNTGELFF.

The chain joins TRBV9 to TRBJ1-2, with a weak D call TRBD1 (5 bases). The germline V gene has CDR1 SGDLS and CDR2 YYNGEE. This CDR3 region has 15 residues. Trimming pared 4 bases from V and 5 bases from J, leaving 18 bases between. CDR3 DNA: TGTGCCAGCAGCCCCCAGCTTAGTGGGGGGTATGGCTACACCTTC. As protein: CASSPQLSGGYGYTF.

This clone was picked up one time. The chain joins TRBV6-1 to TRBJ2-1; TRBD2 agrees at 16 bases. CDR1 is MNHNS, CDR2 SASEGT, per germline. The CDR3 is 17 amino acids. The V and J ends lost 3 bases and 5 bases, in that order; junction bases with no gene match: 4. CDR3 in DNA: TGTGCCAGCAGTGAGACGGGACTAGCGGGAGGGGACAATGAGCAGTTCTTC. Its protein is CASSETGLAGGDNEQFF.

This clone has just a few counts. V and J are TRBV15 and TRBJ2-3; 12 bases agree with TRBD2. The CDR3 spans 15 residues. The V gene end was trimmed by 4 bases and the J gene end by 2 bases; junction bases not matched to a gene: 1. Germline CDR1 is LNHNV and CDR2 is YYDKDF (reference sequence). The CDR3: CATSTSGRATDTQYF. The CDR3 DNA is TGTGCCACCAGCACTAGCGGGAGGGCCACAGATACGCAGTATTTT.

The CDR3 sequence: CSASPGTGWQPQHF. CDR3 nucleotide sequence: TGCAGTGCTAGTCCCGGGACAGGGTGGCAGCCCCAGCATTTT. The chain couples TRBV20-1 to TRBJ1-5; 9 nucleotides agree with TRBD1. The CDR3 has 14 residues. Germline V gives CDR1 DFQATT, CDR2 SNEGSKA (reference sequence). V lost 3 bases, J lost 7 bases, and 7 bases stayed unmatched.

In DNA form, the CDR3 reads TGTGCCAGCAGCCAAGCGGTACAGGGGAATAATTCACCCCTCCACTTT. This encodes CASSQAVQGNNSPLHF. This chain uses TRBV4-2 with TRBJ1-6, with 7 bases lining up with TRBD1. CDR3 size: 16 residues. V lost 1 base to trimming and J lost 5 bases; unmatched junction nucleotides: 5. Germline CDR1 LGHNA, CDR2 YNFKEQ.